The 8 T cell receptor beta chains below all came from one sample that was sequenced in a study of breast tumors, draining lymph nodes, adjacent tissues. Each CDR3 protein is one row after TCRdb ran MiXCR on the multiplex PCR reads. The table has under 350,000 distinct CDR3 sequences, about 33% seen once. Axillary draining lymph nodes of breast cancer patients supplied the node samples. The sequenced sample consisted of axillary lymph node tissue. The receptors come from a female donor with breast cancer. Some clones in this sample may be carry-over from other donors' samples.

Turning to this clonotype: A read error may be the cause here, since a much bigger clone is one base away. The chain has TRBV19 and TRBJ2-1, with D possibly TRBD2 on 6 matching bases. There are 15 residues in the CDR3. CDR1 is LNHDA and CDR2 is SQIVND in the germline V gene (reference sequence). The CDR3 region is CAGSIAAGSANEQFF. The CDR3 nucleotides are TGTGCCGGTAGTATAGCGGCGGGTTCCGCCAATGAGCAGTTCTTC.

This rearrangement joins TRBV19 to TRBJ2-7; TRBD2 agrees at 9 bases. With 8 bases clipped from V and 2 bases from J, the junction kept 13 bases outside the gene matches. This CDR3 spans 16 amino acids. The germline V gene has CDR1 LNHDA and CDR2 SQIVND (reference sequence). The DNA for the CDR3 is TGTGCCAGTTCCCGCGGGGGGGCTAGCCTCCCCTACGAGCAGTACTTC. Translation: CASSRGGASLPYEQYF.

This clonotype was picked up many times. CDR3 in DNA: TGTGCCAGCAGCCCCTCGGTCCTAGCGGGAGAGAATGAGCAGTTCTTC. Translated: CASSPSVLAGENEQFF. This chain uses TRBV4-2 with TRBJ2-1, with 10 bases fitting TRBD2. The V gene's germline CDR1 is LGHNA and CDR2 YNFKEQ. The V gene end was trimmed by 4 bases and the J gene end by 7 bases; junction bases not matched to a gene: 10. The CDR3 is made up of 16 amino acids.

This clonotype was found many times. The chain carries TRBV5-4 and TRBJ2-7; 11 bases line up with TRBD2. Trimming took 3 bases from V and 6 from J; bases not matched to a gene: 11. The CDR3 is 16 amino acids. Per germline, CDR1 SGHNT and CDR2 YYREEE (reference sequence). This chain's CDR3 is CASSSPSGTSGPEQYF. The CDR3 DNA sequence: TGTGCCAGCAGCTCCCCATCCGGGACTAGCGGACCCGAGCAGTACTTC.

This clonotype was recorded many times. The gene calls are TRBV10-3 and TRBJ1-3; D might be TRBD1 (5 bases). Germline V lookup: CDR1 ENHRY, CDR2 SYGVKD. V dropped 5 bases and J dropped 1 base, with 9 bases sitting between them. The CDR3 is made up of 14 amino acids. As DNA, the CDR3 is TGTGCCATCAGTCCTTCAGGGTCTGGAAACACCATATATTTT. Translated, it gives CAISPSGSGNTIYF.

Ten or more counts support this clonotype. This rearrangement joins TRBV29-1 to TRBJ1-2; possibly TRBD1 for D (5 bases). This CDR3 comprises 17 residues. Germline CDR1 SQVTM, CDR2 ANQGSEA. Trimming left V 0 bases short and J 2 bases short, with 19 bases between. CDR3 coding DNA: TGCAGCGTTGAAGATCGTAGACAGCGGAATGGGAACTATGGCTACACCTTC. Its protein is CSVEDRRQRNGNYGYTF.

A word on this clonotype: This may stem from a read error, because a much larger clone lies one nucleotide away. The rearrangement uses TRBV9 and TRBJ2-3; D not resolved. The CDR3 runs to 13 residues. Germline V CDR1 and CDR2: SGDLS, YYNGEE. This CDR3 reads CASGVGSTDTQYF. The CDR3 coding sequence is TGTGCCAGCGGCGTAGGTAGCACAGATACGCAGTATTTT.

This clonotype was picked up many times. J is TRBJ2-2 and V is TRBV10-3, with 8 bases matching TRBD1. V shed 3 bases, J shed 1 base, and the junction held 4 bases outside the gene matches. From germline, CDR1 is ENHRY and CDR2 SYGVKD. The CDR3 is made up of 16 amino acids. The CDR3 sequence: CAISDSGTGNTGELFF. DNA for the CDR3: TGTGCCATCAGTGATTCTGGGACAGGGAACACCGGGGAGCTGTTTTTT.